This is a list of T cell receptor beta chains from one sample in a study of T cell responses to AZD1222 COVID-19 vaccine. Clones were read by immunoSEQ multiplex PCR, and TCRdb kept only the in-frame ones, dropping some. The data contain about 60,000 clones, around nine tenths of them singletons. Sample: peripheral blood, taken 28 days after the second AZD1222 dose. All receptors come from an adult who received the AZD1222 COVID-19 vaccine. Each CDR3 is given with its conserved first and last residue. D genes are given only for firm matches. Clone size is given for some rows only: seen once, a few or many times, or a class if the clone is expanded.

size: -
V: TRBV2
D: -
J: TRBJ1-5
DNA: TGTGCCAGCAGTGAGGGGCGGGGGCTGCGGCAGCCCCAGCATTTT
CDR3: CASSEGRGLRQPQHF

size: -
V: TRBV24-1
D: -
J: TRBJ1-1
DNA: TGTGCCACCAGTGCCGGGGGGGCGGGTACTGAAGCTTTCTTT
CDR3: CATSAGGAGTEAFF

size: -
V: TRBV19
D: TRBD1
J: TRBJ1-1
DNA: TGTGCCAGTAGTTACAACCGGGACAGTGAAGCTTTCTTT
CDR3: CASSYNRDSEAFF

size: -
V: TRBV5-1
D: TRBD1
J: TRBJ1-6
DNA: TGCGCCAGCAGCCGTGGACAGGGGGCCGGTTCACCCCTCCACTTT
CDR3: CASSRGQGAGSPLHF

size: few
V: TRBV3-1/TRBV3-2
D: -
J: TRBJ2-7
DNA: TGTGCCAGCAGCCCCCTAATCTTAGGGGGCGAGCAGTACTTC
CDR3: CASSPLILGGEQYF

size: -
V: TRBV11-2
D: TRBD2
J: TRBJ2-7
DNA: TGTGCCAGCAGCTTTCGGGAGGGGGGGTCCTACGAGCAGTACTTC
CDR3: CASSFREGGSYEQYF

size: -
V: TRBV11-3
D: -
J: TRBJ2-3
DNA: TGTGCCAGCAGCAGGGGCACAGATACGCAGTATTTT
CDR3: CASSRGTDTQYF

size: -
V: TRBV3-1/TRBV3-2
D: -
J: TRBJ1-4
DNA: TGTGCCAGCAGCCTATATCAGGGAGCTACTGAAAAACTGTTTTTT
CDR3: CASSLYQGATEKLFF

size: -
V: TRBV18
D: -
J: TRBJ1-3
DNA: TGTGCCAGCTCACCAACCCGGGGCGGAAACACCATATATTTT
CDR3: CASSPTRGGNTIYF

size: -
V: TRBV3-1/TRBV3-2
D: -
J: TRBJ2-6
DNA: TGTGCCAGCAGCCACGAGGGTAGGTGGGCTGGGGCCAACGTCCTGACTTTC
CDR3: CASSHEGRWAGANVLTF

size: -
V: TRBV27
D: -
J: TRBJ2-6
DNA: TGTGCCAGCAGTTTCACCAGAAGCGGGTGGACCTCTGGGGCCAACGTCCTGACTTTC
CDR3: CASSFTRSGWTSGANVLTF

size: -
V: TRBV28
D: -
J: TRBJ2-2
DNA: TGTGCCAGCAGTTTTAAAGGGGGAGGGACAGCGAACACCGGGGAGCTGTTTTTT
CDR3: CASSFKGGGTANTGELFF

size: medium-sized
V: TRBV11-2
D: -
J: TRBJ1-4
DNA: TGTGCCAGCAGCTTATATTCTGGGACTAATGAAAAACTGTTTTTT
CDR3: CASSLYSGTNEKLFF

size: -
V: TRBV6-1
D: -
J: TRBJ1-2
DNA: TGTGCCAGCAGTGAATCCAGGGGCGGCTACACCTTC
CDR3: CASSESRGGYTF

size: few
V: TRBV7-2
D: -
J: TRBJ1-1
DNA: TGTGCCAGCAGTTATGAGGACGGGAGGAACACTGAAGCTTTCTTT
CDR3: CASSYEDGRNTEAFF

size: -
V: TRBV5-1
D: TRBD1
J: TRBJ1-5
DNA: TGCGCCAGCAGCCCGGACAGGGTTGATCAGCCCCAGCATTTT
CDR3: CASSPDRVDQPQHF

size: -
V: TRBV4-3
D: -
J: TRBJ2-3
DNA: TGCGCCAGCAGCCAAGGAATTCCTCGAGGGCTCGGGGGAGGAGATACGCAGTATTTT
CDR3: CASSQGIPRGLGGGDTQYF

size: once
V: TRBV30
D: -
J: TRBJ2-7
DNA: TGTGCCTGGAGTCAAAGGTTCTACGAGCAGTACTTC
CDR3: CAWSQRFYEQYF

size: -
V: TRBV7-9
D: -
J: TRBJ1-2
DNA: TGTGCCAGCAGTACTATTAGTGGCTACACCTTC
CDR3: CASSTISGYTF

size: -
V: TRBV16
D: -
J: TRBJ2-1
DNA: TGTGCCAGCAGCCGAGGCAGCAACAATGAGCAGTTCTTC
CDR3: CASSRGSNNEQFF

size: -
V: TRBV5-4
D: -
J: TRBJ1-6
DNA: TGTGCCAGCAGCTTCGGGGCGGGGAATTCACCCCTCCACTTT
CDR3: CASSFGAGNSPLHF

size: few
V: TRBV19
D: -
J: TRBJ1-2
DNA: TGTGCCAGTAGTATTTTCTCCGCGGGCTATGGCTACACCTTC
CDR3: CASSIFSAGYGYTF

size: -
V: TRBV6-6
D: -
J: TRBJ1-3
DNA: TGTGCCAGCAGTCTTGGCGGCACTGGGGGCTTCGGAAACACCATATATTTT
CDR3: CASSLGGTGGFGNTIYF

size: -
V: TRBV2
D: -
J: TRBJ1-4
DNA: TGTGCCAGCACCAGGACGTATGAAAAACTGTTTTTT
CDR3: CASTRTYEKLFF

size: -
V: TRBV24-1
D: TRBD1
J: TRBJ2-1
DNA: TGTGCCACCAGTGAGCTAGGGACAGGGTACCACAATGAGCAGTTCTTC
CDR3: CATSELGTGYHNEQFF

size: -
V: TRBV7-9
D: -
J: TRBJ2-7
DNA: TGTGCCAGCAGCACGGGGGGCAGGTCCTACGAGCAGTACTTC
CDR3: CASSTGGRSYEQYF

size: once
V: TRBV11-2
D: TRBD2
J: TRBJ2-3
DNA: TGTGCCAGCAGCTGGGTCCTGAGCGGGGGGCAGGCAGATACGCAGTATTTT
CDR3: CASSWVLSGGQADTQYF

size: -
V: TRBV7-2
D: -
J: TRBJ2-2
DNA: TGTGCCAGCAGCTTATTTGGGAAGGGGGTCGGGGAGCTGTTTTTT
CDR3: CASSLFGKGVGELFF

size: -
V: TRBV7-2
D: -
J: TRBJ2-7
DNA: TGTGCCAGCAGCAACTGGGCATCTTATAGCGAGCAGTACTTC
CDR3: CASSNWASYSEQYF

size: -
V: TRBV19
D: -
J: TRBJ1-1
DNA: TGTGCCAGTAGTATTCGCGGGTGGGCAGCGGACACTGAAGCTTTCTTT
CDR3: CASSIRGWAADTEAFF

size: -
V: TRBV6-5
D: TRBD2
J: TRBJ2-3
DNA: TGTGCCAGCAGTAGACTAGCGGGAACAGATACGCAGTATTTT
CDR3: CASSRLAGTDTQYF

size: -
V: TRBV28
D: TRBD2
J: TRBJ2-1
DNA: TGTGCCAGCAGTCGAGCCGGGACTAGCGGGAATGAGCAGTTCTTC
CDR3: CASSRAGTSGNEQFF

size: -
V: TRBV28
D: TRBD1
J: TRBJ1-1
DNA: TGTGCCAGCAGTGTGGTGACAGGGGGCTTGAACACTGAAGCTTTCTTT
CDR3: CASSVVTGGLNTEAFF

size: -
V: TRBV7-9
D: -
J: TRBJ2-5
DNA: TGTGCCAGCAGCTTGTATGCGGGCAAACAAGAGACCCAGTACTTC
CDR3: CASSLYAGKQETQYF

size: once
V: TRBV5-1
D: -
J: TRBJ1-3
DNA: TGCGCCAGCAGCGGGATCGGGGGGCTCGGAAACACCATATATTTT
CDR3: CASSGIGGLGNTIYF

size: once
V: TRBV19
D: TRBD2
J: TRBJ2-3
DNA: TGTGCCAGTAAGGGACTAGCGGCCCTCAATACGCAGTATTTT
CDR3: CASKGLAALNTQYF

size: -
V: TRBV28
D: -
J: TRBJ2-1
DNA: TGTGCCAGCAGTTCAGCAGGGGCGGGCGACTTGAATGAGCAGTTCTTC
CDR3: CASSSAGAGDLNEQFF

size: -
V: TRBV24-1
D: -
J: TRBJ2-3
DNA: TGTGCCACCAGTGCACGGGCGGCGGGCCCAGATACGCAGTATTTT
CDR3: CATSARAAGPDTQYF

size: -
V: TRBV10-2
D: TRBD2
J: TRBJ2-1
DNA: TGCGCCAGCAGCCCGGGACTAGCGGGAGGGCCGGTGGGATTGGATGAGCAGTTCTTC
CDR3: CASSPGLAGGPVGLDEQFF

size: -
V: TRBV6-5
D: -
J: TRBJ2-5
DNA: TGTGCCAGCAGTTACTCTTCCTTAAGAGGGGAGACCCAGTACTTC
CDR3: CASSYSSLRGETQYF

size: -
V: TRBV7-2
D: -
J: TRBJ1-5
DNA: TGTGCCAGCAGCTTAGGGGGGGGCTACAGCAATCAGCCCCAGCATTTT
CDR3: CASSLGGGYSNQPQHF

size: -
V: TRBV6-5
D: -
J: TRBJ1-1
DNA: TGTGCCAGCGCACGTCCAGGGGCTGTGGCTGAAGCTTTCTTT
CDR3: CASARPGAVAEAFF

size: once
V: TRBV28
D: -
J: TRBJ1-2
DNA: TGTGCCAGCAGTTTACCCAACACTTACTATGGCTACACCTTC
CDR3: CASSLPNTYYGYTF

size: -
V: TRBV13
D: -
J: TRBJ2-5
DNA: TGTGCCAGCAGCTATACGTACAGGTCGCAGAACCAAGAGACCCAGTACTTC
CDR3: CASSYTYRSQNQETQYF

size: once
V: TRBV12-3/TRBV12-4
D: -
J: TRBJ1-1
DNA: TGTGCCAGCAACCTAGGGTTTCGCACTGAAGCTTTCTTT
CDR3: CASNLGFRTEAFF

size: -
V: TRBV24-1
D: -
J: TRBJ2-3
DNA: TGTGCCACCAGTGATTTTGGGCGGGCAGATACGCAGTATTTT
CDR3: CATSDFGRADTQYF

size: once
V: TRBV5-1
D: -
J: TRBJ1-4
DNA: TGCGCCAGCAGCTTAGGGCAGCCTAATGAAAAACTGTTTTTT
CDR3: CASSLGQPNEKLFF

size: once
V: TRBV25-1
D: TRBD2
J: TRBJ2-5
DNA: TGTGCCAGCAGTGACCAGCGGGAGGCGCGGGAGACCCAGTACTTC
CDR3: CASSDQREARETQYF

size: -
V: TRBV5-1
D: -
J: TRBJ1-1
DNA: TGCGCCAGCAGCTCACAGCTATTCACTGAAGCTTTCTTT
CDR3: CASSSQLFTEAFF

size: -
V: TRBV7-2
D: -
J: TRBJ2-1
DNA: TGTGCCAGCAGCTCGCAGGTTCCCAATGAGCAGTTCTTC
CDR3: CASSSQVPNEQFF

size: once
V: TRBV27
D: -
J: TRBJ1-1
DNA: TGTGCCAGCAGCTTGACAGGCCTTAACACTGAAGCTTTCTTT
CDR3: CASSLTGLNTEAFF

size: -
V: TRBV12-3/TRBV12-4
D: -
J: TRBJ2-3
DNA: TGTGCCAGCAGGGGGGACACCACAGATACGCAGTATTTT
CDR3: CASRGDTTDTQYF

size: once
V: TRBV9
D: -
J: TRBJ2-5
DNA: TGTGCCAGCAGCCGGGGGACGGAAGAGACCCAGTACTTC
CDR3: CASSRGTEETQYF